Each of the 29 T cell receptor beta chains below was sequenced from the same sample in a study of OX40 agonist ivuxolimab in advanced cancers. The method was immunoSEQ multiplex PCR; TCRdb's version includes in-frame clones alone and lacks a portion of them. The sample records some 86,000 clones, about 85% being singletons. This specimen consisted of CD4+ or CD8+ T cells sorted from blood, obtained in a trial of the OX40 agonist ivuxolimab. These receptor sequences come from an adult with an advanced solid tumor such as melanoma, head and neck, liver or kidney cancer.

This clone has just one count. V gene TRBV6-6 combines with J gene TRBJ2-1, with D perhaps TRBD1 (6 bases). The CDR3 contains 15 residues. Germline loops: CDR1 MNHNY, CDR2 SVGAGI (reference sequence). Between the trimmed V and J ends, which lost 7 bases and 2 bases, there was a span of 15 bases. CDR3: CASIKTRGTYNEQFF. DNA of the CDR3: TGTGCCAGCATCAAGACCAGGGGCACCTACAATGAGCAGTTCTTC.

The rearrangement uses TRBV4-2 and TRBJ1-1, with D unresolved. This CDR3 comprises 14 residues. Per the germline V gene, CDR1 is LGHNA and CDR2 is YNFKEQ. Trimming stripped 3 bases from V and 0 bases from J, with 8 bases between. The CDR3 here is CASSHNRLNTEAFF. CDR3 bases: TGTGCCAGCAGCCATAACCGGCTGAACACTGAAGCTTTCTTT.

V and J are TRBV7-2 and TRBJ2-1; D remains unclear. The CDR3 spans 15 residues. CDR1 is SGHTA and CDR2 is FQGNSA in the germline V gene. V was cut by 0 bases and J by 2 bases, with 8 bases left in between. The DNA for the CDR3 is TGTGCCAGCAGCTTAGCGTTCGCGGCCTACAATGAGCAGTTCTTC. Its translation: CASSLAFAAYNEQFF.

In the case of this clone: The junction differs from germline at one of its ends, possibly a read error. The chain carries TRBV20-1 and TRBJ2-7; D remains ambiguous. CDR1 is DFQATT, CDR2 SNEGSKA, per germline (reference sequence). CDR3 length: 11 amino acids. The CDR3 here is CSARGPYEQYF. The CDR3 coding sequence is TGCAGTGCCAGAGGTCCCTACGAGCAGTACTTC.

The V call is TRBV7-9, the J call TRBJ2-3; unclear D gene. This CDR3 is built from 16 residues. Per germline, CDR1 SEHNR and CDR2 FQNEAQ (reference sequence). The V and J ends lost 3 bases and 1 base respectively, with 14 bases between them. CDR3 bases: TGTGCCAGCAGCTTTCTTCAGGACCCTGGCACAGATACGCAGTATTTT. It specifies CASSFLQDPGTDTQYF.

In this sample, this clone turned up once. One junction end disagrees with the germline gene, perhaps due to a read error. The CDR3: CASSPKARDRSYNEQFF. CDR3 DNA: TGTGCTAGCAGCCCGAAGGCCCGGGACAGGTCCTACAATGAGCAGTTCTTC. The rearrangement links TRBV7-7 to TRBJ2-1; 8 nucleotides line up with TRBD1. There are 17 residues in the CDR3. From germline, CDR1 is SSHAT and CDR2 FNYEAQ (reference sequence).

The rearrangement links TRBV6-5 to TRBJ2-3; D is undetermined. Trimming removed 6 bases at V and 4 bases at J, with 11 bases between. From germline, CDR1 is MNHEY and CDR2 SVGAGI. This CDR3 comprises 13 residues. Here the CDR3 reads CASSRQWSDTQYF. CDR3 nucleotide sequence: TGTGCCAGCAGCCGCCAGTGGTCAGATACGCAGTATTTT.

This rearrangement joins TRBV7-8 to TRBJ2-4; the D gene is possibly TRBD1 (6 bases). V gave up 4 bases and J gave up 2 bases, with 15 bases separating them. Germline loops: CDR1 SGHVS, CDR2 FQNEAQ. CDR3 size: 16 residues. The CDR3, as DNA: TGTGCCAGCAGCTCTGACAGGTATCCTTCCAAAAACATTCAGTACTTC. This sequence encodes CASSSDRYPSKNIQYF.

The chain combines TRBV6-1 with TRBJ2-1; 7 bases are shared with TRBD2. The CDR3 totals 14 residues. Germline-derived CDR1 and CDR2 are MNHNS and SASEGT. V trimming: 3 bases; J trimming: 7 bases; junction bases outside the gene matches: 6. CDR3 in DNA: TGTGCCAGCAGTGAGGGAGGGGTTTTGAATGAGCAGTTCTTC. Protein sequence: CASSEGGVLNEQFF.

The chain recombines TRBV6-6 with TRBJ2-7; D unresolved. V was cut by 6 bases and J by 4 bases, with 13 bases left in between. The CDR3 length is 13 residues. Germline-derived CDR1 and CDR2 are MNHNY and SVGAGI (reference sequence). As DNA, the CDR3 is TGTGCCAGCAGCCCAAGCAGCCCTTACGAGCAGTACTTC. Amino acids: CASSPSSPYEQYF.

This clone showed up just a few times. The chain's CDR3 is CASLSEIGSPLHF. CDR3 coding DNA: TGTGCCAGCCTCTCAGAGATAGGGTCACCCCTCCACTTT. The V call is TRBV28, the J call TRBJ1-6, with D unresolved. Germline CDR1 MDHEN, CDR2 SYDVKM. With 8 bases removed from V and 10 bases from J, the gap between germline ends came to 15 bases. The CDR3 extends over 13 amino acids. The full variable domain, with the rest looked up from reference TRBV28 and TRBJ1-6, is DVKVTQSSRYLVKRTGEKVFLECVQDMDHENMFWYRQDPGLGLRLIYFSYDVKMKEKGDIPEGYSVSREKKERFSLILESASTNQTSMYLCASLSEIGSPLHFGNGTRLTVT.

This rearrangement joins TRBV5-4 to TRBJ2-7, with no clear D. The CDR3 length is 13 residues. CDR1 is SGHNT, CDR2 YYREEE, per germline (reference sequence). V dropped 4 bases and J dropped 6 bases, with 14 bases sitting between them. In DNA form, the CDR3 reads TGTGCCAGCAGCGGGTGGGGTTCGGTCGAGCAGTACTTC. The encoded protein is CASSGWGSVEQYF.

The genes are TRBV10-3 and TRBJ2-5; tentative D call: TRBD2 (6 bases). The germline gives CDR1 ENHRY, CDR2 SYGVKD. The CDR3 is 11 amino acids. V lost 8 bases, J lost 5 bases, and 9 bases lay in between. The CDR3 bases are TGTGCCATCGGGGGGAGCGAGACCCAGTACTTC. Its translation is CAIGGSETQYF.

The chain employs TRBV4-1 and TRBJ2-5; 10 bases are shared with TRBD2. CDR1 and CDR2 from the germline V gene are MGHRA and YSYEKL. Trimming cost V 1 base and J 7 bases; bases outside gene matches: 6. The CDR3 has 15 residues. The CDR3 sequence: CASSQGTSGRGTQYF. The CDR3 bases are TGCGCCAGCAGCCAAGGGACTAGCGGTAGGGGGACCCAGTACTTC.

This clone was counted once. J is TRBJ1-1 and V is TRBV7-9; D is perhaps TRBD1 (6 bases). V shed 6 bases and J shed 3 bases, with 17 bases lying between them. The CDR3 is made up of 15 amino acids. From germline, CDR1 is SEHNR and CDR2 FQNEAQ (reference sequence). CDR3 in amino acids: CASRGNDRIHTEAFF. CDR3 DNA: TGTGCCAGCAGGGGCAACGACAGGATTCACACTGAAGCTTTCTTT.

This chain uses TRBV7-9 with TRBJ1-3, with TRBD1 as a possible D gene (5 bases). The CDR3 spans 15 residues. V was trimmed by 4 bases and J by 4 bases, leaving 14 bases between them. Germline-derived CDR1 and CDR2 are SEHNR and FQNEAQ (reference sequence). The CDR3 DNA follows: TGTGCCAGCAGCTCGAGGAGGGGAGGGGGAAACACCATATATTTT. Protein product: CASSSRRGGGNTIYF. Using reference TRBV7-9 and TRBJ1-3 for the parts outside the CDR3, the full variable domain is DTGVSQNPRHKITKRGQNVTFRCDPISEHNRLYWYRQTLGQGPEFLTYFQNEAQLEKSRLLSDRFSAERPKGSFSTLEIQRTEQGDSAMYLCASSSRRGGGNTIYFGEGSWLTVV.

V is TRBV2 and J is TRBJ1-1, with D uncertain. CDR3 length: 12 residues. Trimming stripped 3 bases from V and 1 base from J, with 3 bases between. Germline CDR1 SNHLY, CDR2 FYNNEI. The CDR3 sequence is CASSEANTEAFF. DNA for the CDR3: TGTGCCAGCAGTGAGGCGAACACTGAAGCTTTCTTT.

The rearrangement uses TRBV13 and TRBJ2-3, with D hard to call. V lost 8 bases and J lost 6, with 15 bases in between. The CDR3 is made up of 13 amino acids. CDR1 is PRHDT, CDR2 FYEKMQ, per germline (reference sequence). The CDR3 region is CASLNSPEDTQYF. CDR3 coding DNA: TGTGCCAGCCTCAACTCACCCGAGGATACGCAGTATTTT.

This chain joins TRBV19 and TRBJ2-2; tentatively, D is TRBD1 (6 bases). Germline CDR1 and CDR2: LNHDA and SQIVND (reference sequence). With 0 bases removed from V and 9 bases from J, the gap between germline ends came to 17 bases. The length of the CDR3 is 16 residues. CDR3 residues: CASSIDWTAGGRELFF. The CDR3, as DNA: TGTGCCAGTAGTATAGATTGGACAGCTGGGGGCCGGGAGCTGTTTTTT.

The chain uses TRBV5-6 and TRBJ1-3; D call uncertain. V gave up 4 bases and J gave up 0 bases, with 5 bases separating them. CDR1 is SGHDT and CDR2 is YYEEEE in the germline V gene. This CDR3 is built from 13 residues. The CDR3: CASSPPSGNTIYF. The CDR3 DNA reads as TGTGCCAGCAGCCCACCCTCTGGAAACACCATATATTTT.

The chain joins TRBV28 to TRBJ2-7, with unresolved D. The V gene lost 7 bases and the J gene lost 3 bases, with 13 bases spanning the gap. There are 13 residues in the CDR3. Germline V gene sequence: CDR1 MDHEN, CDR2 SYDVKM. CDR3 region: CASNSDAYYEQYF. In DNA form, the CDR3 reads TGTGCCAGCAACTCGGACGCCTACTACGAGCAGTACTTC.

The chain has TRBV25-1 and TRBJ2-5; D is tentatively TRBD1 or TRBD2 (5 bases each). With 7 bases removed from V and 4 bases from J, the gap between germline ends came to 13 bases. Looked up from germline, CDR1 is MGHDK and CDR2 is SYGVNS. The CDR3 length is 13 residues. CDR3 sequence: CASTEDMGETQYF. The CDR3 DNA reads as TGTGCCAGCACGGAGGACATGGGAGAGACCCAGTACTTC. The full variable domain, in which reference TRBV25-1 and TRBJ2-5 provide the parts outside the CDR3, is EADIYQTPRYLVIGTGKKITLECSQTMGHDKMYWYQQDPGMELHLIHYSYGVNSTEKGDLSSESTVSRIRTEHFPLTLESARPSHTSQYLCASTEDMGETQYFGPGTRLLVL.

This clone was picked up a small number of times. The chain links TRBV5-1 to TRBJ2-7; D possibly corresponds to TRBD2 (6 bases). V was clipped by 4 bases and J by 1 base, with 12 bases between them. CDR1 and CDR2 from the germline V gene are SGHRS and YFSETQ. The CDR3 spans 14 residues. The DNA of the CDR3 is TGCGCCAGCAGCATCCTCGGGAGTTCCTACGAGCAGTACTTC. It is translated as CASSILGSSYEQYF.

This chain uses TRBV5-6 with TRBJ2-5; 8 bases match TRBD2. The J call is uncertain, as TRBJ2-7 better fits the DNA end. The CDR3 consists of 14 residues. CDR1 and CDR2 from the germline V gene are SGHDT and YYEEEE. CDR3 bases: TGTGCCAGCAGCTTGGGACTAGCGATCGACGAGCAGTACTTC. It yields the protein CASSLGLAIDEQYF.

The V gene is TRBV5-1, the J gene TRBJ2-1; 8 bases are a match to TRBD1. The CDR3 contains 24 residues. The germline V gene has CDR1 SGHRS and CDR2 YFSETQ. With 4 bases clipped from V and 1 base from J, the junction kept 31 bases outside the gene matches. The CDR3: CASSPPTQGQGPSRKINSYNEQFF. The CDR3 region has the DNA TGCGCCAGCAGCCCCCCTACTCAAGGACAGGGCCCCAGCCGGAAAATTAATTCCTACAATGAGCAGTTCTTC.

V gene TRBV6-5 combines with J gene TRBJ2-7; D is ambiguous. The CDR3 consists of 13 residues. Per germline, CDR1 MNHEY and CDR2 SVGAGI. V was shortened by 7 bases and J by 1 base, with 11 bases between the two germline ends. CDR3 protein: CASTDSISYEQYF. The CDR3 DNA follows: TGTGCCAGCACCGACTCCATATCCTACGAGCAGTACTTC.

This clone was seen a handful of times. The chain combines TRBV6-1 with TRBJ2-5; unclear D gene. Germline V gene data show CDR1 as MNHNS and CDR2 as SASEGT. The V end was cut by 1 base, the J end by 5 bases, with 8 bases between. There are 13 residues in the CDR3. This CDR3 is CASSEVRSETQYF. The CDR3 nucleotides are TGTGCCAGCAGTGAAGTGAGGTCGGAGACCCAGTACTTC.

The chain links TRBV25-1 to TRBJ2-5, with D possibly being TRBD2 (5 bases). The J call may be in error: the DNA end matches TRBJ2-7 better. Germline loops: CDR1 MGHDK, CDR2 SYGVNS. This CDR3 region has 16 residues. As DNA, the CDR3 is TGTGCCAGCAGTGAAGGGTTCAGCGGAAGAGCGTACGAGCAGTACTTC. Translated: CASSEGFSGRAYEQYF.

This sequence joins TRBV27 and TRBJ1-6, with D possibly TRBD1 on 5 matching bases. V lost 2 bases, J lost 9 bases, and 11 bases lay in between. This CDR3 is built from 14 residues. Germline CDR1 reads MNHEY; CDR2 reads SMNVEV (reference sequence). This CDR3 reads CASSLGQGRSPLHF. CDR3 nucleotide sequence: TGTGCCAGCAGTTTAGGTCAGGGTCGTTCACCCCTCCACTTT.